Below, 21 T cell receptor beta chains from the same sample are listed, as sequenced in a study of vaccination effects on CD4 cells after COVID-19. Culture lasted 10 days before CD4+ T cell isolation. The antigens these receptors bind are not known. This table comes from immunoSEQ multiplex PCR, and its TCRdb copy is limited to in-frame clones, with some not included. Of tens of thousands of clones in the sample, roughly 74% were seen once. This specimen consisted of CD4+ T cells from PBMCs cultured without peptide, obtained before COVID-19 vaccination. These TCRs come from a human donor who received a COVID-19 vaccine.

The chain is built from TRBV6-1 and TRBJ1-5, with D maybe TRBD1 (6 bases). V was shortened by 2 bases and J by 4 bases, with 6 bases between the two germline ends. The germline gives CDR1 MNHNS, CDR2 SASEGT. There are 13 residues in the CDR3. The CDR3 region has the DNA TGTGCCAGCAGTGAAAGGGGGAATCAGCCCCAGCATTTT. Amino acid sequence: CASSERGNQPQHF.

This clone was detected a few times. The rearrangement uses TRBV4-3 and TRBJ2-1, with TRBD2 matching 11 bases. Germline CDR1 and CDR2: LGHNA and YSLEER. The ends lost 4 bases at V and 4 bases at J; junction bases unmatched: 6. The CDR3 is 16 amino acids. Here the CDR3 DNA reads TGCGCCAGCAGCCCCCTACTAGCGGGGGCTTACAATGAGCAGTTCTTC. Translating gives CASSPLLAGAYNEQFF.

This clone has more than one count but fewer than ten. The chain's CDR3 is CASSQWGVGYTF. The CDR3 DNA sequence: TGTGCCAGCAGCCAATGGGGTGTCGGCTACACCTTC. This chain connects TRBV3-1 (or the pseudogene TRBV3-2) to TRBJ1-2; D gene uncertain. V was pared by 2 bases and J by 8 bases, with 9 bases between. CDR1 and CDR2 from the germline V gene are LGHDT and YNNKEL (reference sequence). The CDR3 is 12 residues long.

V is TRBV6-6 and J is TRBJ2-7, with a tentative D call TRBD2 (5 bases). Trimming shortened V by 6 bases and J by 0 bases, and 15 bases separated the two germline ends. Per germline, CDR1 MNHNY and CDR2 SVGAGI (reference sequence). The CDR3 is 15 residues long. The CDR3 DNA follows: TGTGCCAGCAGGGGAGCGGAGCCCAGCTCCTACGAGCAGTACTTC. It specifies CASRGAEPSSYEQYF.

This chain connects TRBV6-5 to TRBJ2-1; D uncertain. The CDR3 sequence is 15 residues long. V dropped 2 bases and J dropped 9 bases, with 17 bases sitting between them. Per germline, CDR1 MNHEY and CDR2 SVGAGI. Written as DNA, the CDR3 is TGTGCCAGCAGTTACGGGCGATTAGCTCGTGTTGAGCAGTTCTTC. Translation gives CASSYGRLARVEQFF.

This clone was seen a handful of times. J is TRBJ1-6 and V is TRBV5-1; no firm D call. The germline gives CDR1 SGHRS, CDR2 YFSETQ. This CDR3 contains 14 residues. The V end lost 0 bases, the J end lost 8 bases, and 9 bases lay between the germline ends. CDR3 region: CASSLGLADSPLHF. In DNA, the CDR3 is TGCGCCAGCAGCTTGGGATTGGCAGATTCACCCCTCCACTTT.

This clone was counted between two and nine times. CDR3 protein: CASSQSSGELFF. The CDR3 bases are TGTGCCAGCAGCCAGTCCAGCGGGGAGCTGTTTTTT. V gene TRBV3-1 (or the pseudogene TRBV3-2) combines with J gene TRBJ2-2; D is uncertain. V was pared by 3 bases and J by 7 bases, with 6 bases between. Germline V gene data show CDR1 as LGHDT and CDR2 as YNNKEL (reference sequence). The CDR3 length is 12 residues.

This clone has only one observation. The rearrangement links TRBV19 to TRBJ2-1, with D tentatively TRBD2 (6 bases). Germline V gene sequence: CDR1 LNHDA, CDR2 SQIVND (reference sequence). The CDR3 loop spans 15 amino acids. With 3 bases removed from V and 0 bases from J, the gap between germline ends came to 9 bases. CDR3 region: CASSMSSGSYNEQFF. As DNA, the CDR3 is TGTGCCAGTAGTATGAGTAGCGGCTCCTACAATGAGCAGTTCTTC.

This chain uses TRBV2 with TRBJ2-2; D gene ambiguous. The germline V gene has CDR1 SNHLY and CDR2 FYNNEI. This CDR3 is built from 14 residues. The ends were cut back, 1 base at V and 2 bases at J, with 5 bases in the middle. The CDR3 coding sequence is TGTGCCAGCAGTGAAGGGCCCAACACCGGGGAGCTGTTTTTT. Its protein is CASSEGPNTGELFF.

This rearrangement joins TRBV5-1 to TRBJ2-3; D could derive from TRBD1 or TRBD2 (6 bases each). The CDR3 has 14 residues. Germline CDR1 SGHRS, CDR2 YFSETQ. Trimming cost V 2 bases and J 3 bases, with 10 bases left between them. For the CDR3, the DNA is TGCGCCAGCAGCTTAACAGGGAGGACAGATACGCAGTATTTT. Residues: CASSLTGRTDTQYF. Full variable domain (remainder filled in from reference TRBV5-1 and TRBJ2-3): KAGVTQTPRYLIKTRGQQVTLSCSPISGHRSVSWYQQTPGQGLQFLFEYFSETQRNKGNFPGRFSGRQFSNSRSEMNVSTLELGDSALYLCASSLTGRTDTQYFGPGTRLTVL.

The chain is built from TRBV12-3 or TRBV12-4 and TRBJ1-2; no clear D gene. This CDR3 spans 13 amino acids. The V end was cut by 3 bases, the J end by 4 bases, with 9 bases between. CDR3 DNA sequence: TGTGCCAGCAGTTTTGGGGTTACCTATGGCTACACCTTC. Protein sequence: CASSFGVTYGYTF.

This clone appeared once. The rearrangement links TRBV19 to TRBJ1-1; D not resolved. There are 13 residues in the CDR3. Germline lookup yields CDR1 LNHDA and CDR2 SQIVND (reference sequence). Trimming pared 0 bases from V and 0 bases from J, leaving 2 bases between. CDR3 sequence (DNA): TGTGCCAGTAGTATAGAGATGAACACTGAAGCTTTCTTT. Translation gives CASSIEMNTEAFF.

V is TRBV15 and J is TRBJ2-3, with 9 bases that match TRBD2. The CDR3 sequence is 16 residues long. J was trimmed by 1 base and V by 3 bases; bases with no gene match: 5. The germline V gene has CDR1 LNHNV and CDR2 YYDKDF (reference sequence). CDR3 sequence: CATSSGRLAGTDTQYF. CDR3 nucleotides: TGTGCCACCAGCAGCGGGAGACTAGCGGGCACAGATACGCAGTATTTT.

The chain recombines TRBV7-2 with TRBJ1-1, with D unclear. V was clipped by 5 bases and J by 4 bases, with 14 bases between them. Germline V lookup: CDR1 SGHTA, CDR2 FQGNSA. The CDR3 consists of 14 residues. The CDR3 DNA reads TGTGCCAGCAGCCTTATAATTGGAGGCACTGAAGCTTTCTTT. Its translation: CASSLIIGGTEAFF.

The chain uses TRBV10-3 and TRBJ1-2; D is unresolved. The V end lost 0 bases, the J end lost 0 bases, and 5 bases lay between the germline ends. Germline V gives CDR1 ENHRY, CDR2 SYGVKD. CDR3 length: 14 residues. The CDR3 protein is CAISESSANYGYTF. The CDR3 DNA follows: TGTGCCATCAGTGAGTCTTCGGCTAACTATGGCTACACCTTC.

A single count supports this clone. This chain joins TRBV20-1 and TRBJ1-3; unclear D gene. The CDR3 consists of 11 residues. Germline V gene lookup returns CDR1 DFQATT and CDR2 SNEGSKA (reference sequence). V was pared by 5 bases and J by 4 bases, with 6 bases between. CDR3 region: CSAPDGNTIYF. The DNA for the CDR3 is TGCAGTGCTCCGGACGGAAACACCATATATTTT.

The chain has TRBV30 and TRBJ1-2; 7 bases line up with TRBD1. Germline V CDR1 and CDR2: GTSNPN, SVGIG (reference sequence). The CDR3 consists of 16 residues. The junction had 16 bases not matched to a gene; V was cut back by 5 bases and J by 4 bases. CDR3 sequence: CAWATSGGVASYGYTF. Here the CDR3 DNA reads TGTGCCTGGGCAACCTCAGGGGGAGTCGCTTCCTATGGCTACACCTTC.

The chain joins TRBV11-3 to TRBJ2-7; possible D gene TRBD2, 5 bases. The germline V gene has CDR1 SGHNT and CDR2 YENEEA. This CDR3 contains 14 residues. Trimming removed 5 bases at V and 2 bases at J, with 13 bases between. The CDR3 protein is CASSGGTGAYEQYF. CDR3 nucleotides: TGTGCCAGCAGCGGAGGTACCGGGGCCTACGAGCAGTACTTC.

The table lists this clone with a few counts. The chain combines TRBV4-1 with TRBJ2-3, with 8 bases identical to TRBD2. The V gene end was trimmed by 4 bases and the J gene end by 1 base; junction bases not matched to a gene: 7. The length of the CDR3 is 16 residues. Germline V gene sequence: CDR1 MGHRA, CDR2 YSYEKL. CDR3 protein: CASSPGGRGGTDTQYF. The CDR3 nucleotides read TGCGCCAGCAGCCCCGGCGGGCGGGGGGGCACAGATACGCAGTATTTT.

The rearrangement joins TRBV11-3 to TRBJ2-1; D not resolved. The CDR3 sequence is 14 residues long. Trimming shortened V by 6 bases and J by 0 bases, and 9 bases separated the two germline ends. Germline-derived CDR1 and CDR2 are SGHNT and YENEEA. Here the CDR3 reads CASSQGYSYNEQFF. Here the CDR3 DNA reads TGTGCCAGCAGTCAAGGATACTCCTACAATGAGCAGTTCTTC. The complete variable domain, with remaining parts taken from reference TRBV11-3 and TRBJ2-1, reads EAGVVQSPRYKIIEKKQPVAFWCNPISGHNTLYWYLQNLGQGPELLIRYENEEAVDDSQLPKDRFSAERLKGVDSTLKIQPAELGDSAVYLCASSQGYSYNEQFFGPGTRLTVL.

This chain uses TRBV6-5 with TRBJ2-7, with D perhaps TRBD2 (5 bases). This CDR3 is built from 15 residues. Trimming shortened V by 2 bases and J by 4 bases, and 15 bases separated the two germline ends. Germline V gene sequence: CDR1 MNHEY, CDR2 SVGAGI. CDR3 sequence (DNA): TGTGCCAGCAGTTACCGTGAGACGGGATCTTACGAGCAGTACTTC. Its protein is CASSYRETGSYEQYF.